These 31 T cell receptor beta chains share one sample of origin, sequenced in a study of blood T cell repertoires in COVID-19 (dated by TCRdb to 2018 to 2021). Libraries were built with the immunoSEQ multiplex PCR assay. TCRdb holds this immuneACCESS table with in-frame rearrangements only. Some clones are missing; in checked studies, unresolved V genes explain under half, and the rest has no known cause. This sample holds about 370,000 clones; 90% were observed only once. The ten largest clones take up around 7% of the sample. The sequencing sample was made of peripheral blood. Receptors originate from a man in his late teens or twenties with active or convalescent COVID-19.

In its sample, this clone was seen once. The CDR3 region has the DNA TGTGCCAGCAGTGCCGACAGGGGAGGTAAGGGACAGCCCCAGCATTTT. Amino acid sequence: CASSADRGGKGQPQHF. The chain recombines TRBV27 with TRBJ1-5; TRBD1 agrees at 8 bases. Germline CDR1 reads MNHEY; CDR2 reads SMNVEV (reference sequence). Trimming at V came to 5 bases and at J to 7 bases, leaving 13 bases not matched to a gene. CDR3 size: 16 residues.

V gene TRBV4-2 combines with J gene TRBJ1-5; 8 positions match TRBD1. J gave up 6 bases and V 0 bases, and 10 bases lay outside the gene matches. Germline CDR1 reads LGHNA; CDR2 reads YNFKEQ. This CDR3 comprises 17 residues. DNA for the CDR3: TGTGCCAGCAGCCAAGAGTTAAGGCAGGGGGCAGTTCAGCCCCAGCATTTT. Protein product: CASSQELRQGAVQPQHF.

This clone was seen a single time. J is TRBJ2-3 and V is TRBV11-3, with a tentative D call TRBD1 (5 bases). Germline-derived CDR1 and CDR2 are SGHNT and YENEEA. The ends were cut back, 0 bases at V and 2 bases at J, with 9 bases in the middle. The CDR3 contains 15 residues. CDR3 in amino acids: CASSLDGQATDTQYF. The CDR3 region has the DNA TGTGCCAGCAGCTTAGACGGACAAGCCACAGATACGCAGTATTTT.

This sequence joins TRBV18 and TRBJ2-1; 7 nucleotides agree with TRBD2. Germline V gene sequence: CDR1 KGHSH, CDR2 LQKENI. V lost 0 bases, J lost 5 bases, and 7 bases stayed unmatched. The CDR3 loop spans 16 amino acids. CDR3 sequence (DNA): TGTGCCAGCTCACCACCCGTTAATCGGGGGGACAATGAGCAGTTCTTC. Protein: CASSPPVNRGDNEQFF.

The chain links TRBV27 to TRBJ1-1; 9 nucleotides agree with TRBD1. The CDR3 length is 13 residues. V shed 5 bases, J shed 4 bases, and the junction held 2 bases outside the gene matches. The germline CDR1 and CDR2 sequences are MNHEY and SMNVEV (reference sequence). The CDR3 DNA reads as TGTGCCAGCAGTCCGACAGGGGGCACTGAAGCTTTCTTT. This sequence encodes CASSPTGGTEAFF.

This clone was counted a single time. The J gene is TRBJ2-3, the V gene TRBV19, with 8 bases that match TRBD1. CDR1 is LNHDA, CDR2 SQIVND, per germline (reference sequence). The CDR3 is 15 residues long. Trimming removed 7 bases from V and 1 base from J; junction bases left unmatched: 7. The CDR3 here is CASNPDRAGTDTQYF. The CDR3 DNA reads as TGTGCCAGTAACCCGGACAGGGCTGGCACAGATACGCAGTATTTT.

The V call is TRBV19, the J call TRBJ2-7; D may be TRBD2 (6 bases). V dropped 1 base and J dropped 2 bases, with 12 bases sitting between them. CDR1 and CDR2 from the germline V gene are LNHDA and SQIVND (reference sequence). The CDR3 has 15 residues. The CDR3 loop reads CASSIGGDAAYEQYF. The CDR3 nucleotides read TGTGCCAGTAGTATAGGGGGGGATGCGGCCTACGAGCAGTACTTC.

This chain connects TRBV28 to TRBJ2-2; 9 bases align to TRBD2. CDR3 length equals 14 residues. Per germline, CDR1 MDHEN and CDR2 SYDVKM. V lost 4 bases to trimming and J lost 6 bases; unmatched junction nucleotides: 3. CDR3 in DNA: TGTGCCAGCAGTTATCCTAGCGGGGCCGGGGAGCTGTTTTTT. It specifies CASSYPSGAGELFF.

The V gene is TRBV7-9, the J gene TRBJ1-5; D remains ambiguous. The CDR3 runs to 13 residues. Germline V gene sequence: CDR1 SEHNR, CDR2 FQNEAQ (reference sequence). Deletions cut 1 base from V and 5 bases from J, with 6 bases between. CDR3 sequence (DNA): TGTGCCAGCAGCTTAGGGGGAGATCAGCCCCAGCATTTT. This translates into CASSLGGDQPQHF.

The rearrangement links TRBV16 to TRBJ1-2; D gene uncertain. The V gene lost 3 bases and the J gene lost 7 bases, with 9 bases spanning the gap. Germline assignment: CDR1 KGHSY and CDR2 FQNENV. The CDR3 loop spans 12 amino acids. The CDR3, as DNA: TGTGCCAGCAGCCATCGGCCAGGTGGCTACACCTTC. It translates to CASSHRPGGYTF. Combining the CDR3 with reference TRBV16 and TRBJ1-2 gives the whole variable domain GEEVAQTPKHLVRGEGQKAKLYCAPIKGHSYVFWYQQVLKNEFKFLISFQNENVFDETGMPKERFSAKCLPNSPCSLEIQATKLEDSAVYFCASSHRPGGYTFGSGTRLTVV.

This sequence joins TRBV9 and TRBJ2-3, with D unclear. Germline V gene lookup returns CDR1 SGDLS and CDR2 YYNGEE. This CDR3 has 13 residues. The V end lost 2 bases, the J end lost 6 bases, and 10 bases lay between the germline ends. The CDR3 loop is CASSVPNTDTQYF. In nucleotides, the CDR3 is TGTGCCAGCAGCGTCCCTAATACTGATACGCAGTATTTT.

The V call is TRBV4-3, the J call TRBJ2-3, with D possibly being TRBD1 (5 bases). The V gene lost 3 bases and the J gene lost 5 bases, with 18 bases spanning the gap. Germline V lookup: CDR1 LGHNA, CDR2 YSLEER. The CDR3 is 16 amino acids. The chain's CDR3 is CASSQGQIGSGDTQYF. The CDR3 nucleotides are TGCGCCAGCAGCCAGGGGCAAATCGGGTCCGGAGATACGCAGTATTTT.

V usage is TRBV4-3 and J usage is TRBJ1-4, with D possibly matching TRBD1 (5 bases). The CDR3 extends over 19 amino acids. V shed 1 base and J shed 3 bases, with 21 bases lying between them. Germline V gene data show CDR1 as LGHNA and CDR2 as YSLEER. CDR3 amino acids: CASSQASGTPIPPNEKLFF. For the CDR3, the DNA is TGCGCCAGCAGCCAAGCATCCGGGACTCCCATACCTCCTAATGAAAAACTGTTTTTT.

This clone was observed a single time. V and J are TRBV7-9 and TRBJ2-1, with TRBD2 as a possible D gene (6 bases). This CDR3 comprises 16 residues. CDR1 and CDR2 (germline): SEHNR, FQNEAQ (reference sequence). The V end was cut by 5 bases, the J end by 1 base, with 15 bases between. The DNA for the CDR3 is TGTGCCAGCAGCCCTGGGGGGAGCGGTTCCTACAATGAGCAGTTCTTC. It is translated as CASSPGGSGSYNEQFF.

This clone came up a few times. The chain uses TRBV15 and TRBJ2-1; D is possibly TRBD2 (5 bases). The CDR3 has 15 amino acids. Trimming pared 0 bases from V and 5 bases from J, leaving 11 bases between. Germline V lookup: CDR1 LNHNV, CDR2 YYDKDF (reference sequence). DNA of the CDR3: TGTGCCACCAGCAGAGATGCCCAGCGGAACAATGAGCAGTTCTTC. This translates into CATSRDAQRNNEQFF. Full variable domain (missing parts from reference TRBV15 and TRBJ2-1): DAMVIQNPRYQVTQFGKPVTLSCSQTLNHNVMYWYQQKSSQAPKLLFHYYDKDFNNEADTPDNFQSRRPNTSFCFLDIRSPGLGDTAMYLCATSRDAQRNNEQFFGPGTRLTVL.

The sample holds a few counts of this clone. V is TRBV7-2 and J is TRBJ2-1, with TRBD1 matching 11 bases. V lost 3 bases to trimming and J lost 6 bases; unmatched junction nucleotides: 7. The CDR3 is made up of 16 amino acids. CDR1 is SGHTA, CDR2 FQGNSA, per germline. CDR3: CASSLDGQGAFNEQFF. The CDR3 nucleotides read TGTGCCAGCAGCTTGGACGGACAGGGGGCCTTCAATGAGCAGTTCTTC. The full variable domain, its missing parts supplied by reference TRBV7-2 and TRBJ2-1, is GAGVSQSPSNKVTEKGKDVELRCDPISGHTALYWYRQSLGQGLEFLIYFQGNSAPDKSGLPSDRFSAERTGGSVSTLTIQRTQQEDSAVYLCASSLDGQGAFNEQFFGPGTRLTVL.

This chain connects TRBV27 to TRBJ2-1; possible D gene TRBD1, 6 bases. CDR1 and CDR2 from the germline V gene are MNHEY and SMNVEV (reference sequence). V was pared by 4 bases and J by 9 bases, with 16 bases between. CDR3 length: 14 amino acids. In DNA form, the CDR3 reads TGTGCCAGCAGTTCTCCGGGACACTTTGGTGAGCAGTTCTTC. Residues: CASSSPGHFGEQFF.

The CDR3 is CASSTLAGANYEQFF. The CDR3 nucleotides are TGTGCCAGCAGCACACTAGCGGGGGCGAATTATGAGCAGTTCTTC. The chain combines TRBV9 with TRBJ2-1; 11 bases line up with TRBD2. The CDR3 is 15 residues long. The J segment lost 8 bases and the V segment lost 4 bases, leaving 8 bases of the junction unmatched. The germline V gene has CDR1 SGDLS and CDR2 YYNGEE.

The chain joins TRBV21-1 to TRBJ2-5; TRBD1, the D gene given by the table, was not confirmed from the DNA. TRBV21-1 is reported as a pseudogene. The CDR3 runs 17 residues. The CDR3 sequence: CASSKEGVRGYGETQYF. The CDR3 DNA reads TGTGCCAGCAGCAAAGAGGGGGTTAGGGGATATGGGGAGACCCAGTACTTC.

This rearrangement joins TRBV29-1 to TRBJ2-2, with 8 nucleotides matching TRBD2. The CDR3 sequence is 15 residues long. The V and J ends lost 4 bases and 4 bases, in that order; junction bases with no gene match: 8. The germline V gene encodes CDR1 SQVTM and CDR2 ANQGSEA. The CDR3: CSVVEAGVGTGELFF. The DNA of the CDR3 is TGCAGCGTTGTGGAAGCGGGAGTCGGCACCGGGGAGCTGTTTTTT.

The chain is built from TRBV5-1 and TRBJ1-2; 7 bases map to TRBD1. The CDR3 contains 13 residues. Germline CDR1 SGHRS, CDR2 YFSETQ. The J segment lost 8 bases and the V segment lost 5 bases, leaving 9 bases of the junction unmatched. CDR3 in amino acids: CASSFDRVEGYTF. CDR3 bases: TGCGCCAGCAGTTTCGACAGGGTCGAAGGCTACACCTTC.

This sequence joins TRBV6-5 and TRBJ1-1, with 11 positions matching TRBD1. Per germline, CDR1 MNHEY and CDR2 SVGAGI. This CDR3 has 13 residues. The V segment lost 6 bases and the J segment 5 bases; nucleotides outside the gene matches: 2. The CDR3 coding sequence is TGTGCCAGCAGCGGACAGGGGGCGACTGAAGCTTTCTTT. As protein: CASSGQGATEAFF.

A note on this clone: This sample also contains other DNA sequences that code for the same CDR3. In nucleotides, the CDR3 is TGTGCCAGCAGTTTTTGGGGGGTAACTGAAGCTTTCTTT. This translates into CASSFWGVTEAFF. This chain links TRBV12-3 or TRBV12-4 with TRBJ1-1; D possibly corresponds to TRBD1 (5 bases). This CDR3 has 13 residues. Deletions cut 3 bases from V and 5 bases from J, with 10 bases between.

The J gene is TRBJ2-1, the V gene TRBV7-2, with a weak D call TRBD2 (7 bases). The V end lost 0 bases, the J end lost 7 bases, and 13 bases lay between the germline ends. Germline V lookup: CDR1 SGHTA, CDR2 FQGNSA. This CDR3 spans 15 amino acids. CDR3 protein: CASSLAGGLVNEQFF. CDR3 nucleotides: TGTGCCAGCAGCTTAGCGGGGGGGCTGGTAAATGAGCAGTTCTTC.

A single count supports this clone. The chain is built from TRBV4-2 and TRBJ2-7; D call uncertain. V was shortened by 1 base and J by 0 bases, with 10 bases between the two germline ends. The germline V gene encodes CDR1 LGHNA and CDR2 YNFKEQ. This CDR3 region has 15 residues. Here the CDR3 reads CASSQGHGSSYEQYF. The CDR3 DNA sequence: TGTGCCAGCAGCCAAGGTCACGGTAGCTCCTACGAGCAGTACTTC.

The V and J genes are TRBV7-2 and TRBJ2-2, with D perhaps matching TRBD1 (6 bases). V was trimmed by 5 bases and J by 3 bases, leaving 7 bases between them. This CDR3 comprises 13 residues. Per the germline V gene, CDR1 is SGHTA and CDR2 is FQGNSA. CDR3 sequence (DNA): TGTGCCAGCAGCCAGGGGTACACCGGGGAGCTGTTTTTT. This sequence encodes CASSQGYTGELFF.

The V call is TRBV6-1, the J call TRBJ2-3, with TRBD2 as a possible D gene (5 bases). This CDR3 region has 16 residues. Looked up from germline, CDR1 is MNHNS and CDR2 is SASEGT. Trimming took off 1 base at V and 1 base at J, with 12 bases between the two ends. CDR3 amino acids: CASSEVVFSGTDTQYF. The CDR3 nucleotides read TGTGCCAGCAGTGAAGTAGTTTTTAGCGGCACAGATACGCAGTATTTT.

CDR3 loop: CASSTRSTEAFF. CDR3 bases: TGTGCCAGCAGTACACGTTCCACTGAAGCTTTCTTT. V and J are TRBV6-5 and TRBJ1-1; no reliable D call. Between the trimmed V and J ends, which lost 5 bases and 4 bases, there was a span of 8 bases. This CDR3 spans 12 amino acids. Per germline, CDR1 MNHEY and CDR2 SVGAGI.

The V gene is TRBV28, the J gene TRBJ2-7; 10 nucleotides agree with TRBD1. Germline V gene sequence: CDR1 MDHEN, CDR2 SYDVKM. After removal of 7 bases from V and 6 bases from J, the junction contained 12 bases not matched to a gene. The length of the CDR3 is 15 residues. The CDR3, as DNA: TGTGCCAGCATCGACAGCAGGACAGGGGGTGTCGAGCAGTACTTC. It codes for CASIDSRTGGVEQYF. Supplemented by reference TRBV28 and TRBJ2-7, the full variable domain reads DVKVTQSSRYLVKRTGEKVFLECVQDMDHENMFWYRQDPGLGLRLIYFSYDVKMKEKGDIPEGYSVSREKKERFSLILESASTNQTSMYLCASIDSRTGGVEQYFGPGTRLTVT.

V and J are TRBV2 and TRBJ1-5; no clear D. The germline V gene encodes CDR1 SNHLY and CDR2 FYNNEI. This CDR3 spans 16 amino acids. V was pared by 3 bases and J by 7 bases, with 19 bases between. CDR3 in DNA: TGTGCCAGCAGTGAGAGCTGGCCAGAGGGTCGGCAGCCCCAGCATTTT. Amino acid sequence: CASSESWPEGRQPQHF. The full variable domain, its missing parts supplied by reference TRBV2 and TRBJ1-5, is EPEVTQTPSHQVTQMGQEVILRCVPISNHLYFYWYRQILGQKVEFLVSFYNNEISEKSEIFDDQFSVERPDGSNFTLKIRSTKLEDSAMYFCASSESWPEGRQPQHFGDGTRLSIL.

This sequence joins TRBV19 and TRBJ1-1; no definite D call. The CDR3 covers 15 residues. With 11 bases removed from V and 1 base from J, the gap between germline ends came to 20 bases. The germline gives CDR1 LNHDA, CDR2 SQIVND (reference sequence). This chain's CDR3 is CARALEGVSNTEAFF. As DNA, the CDR3 is TGTGCCCGTGCGTTGGAGGGAGTGTCGAACACTGAAGCTTTCTTT.